These 30 T cell receptor beta chains were all obtained from the same sample, sequenced in a study of blood T cell repertoires in COVID-19. Sequenced by immunoSEQ multiplex PCR; TCRdb stores in-frame clones only, minus some. The table shows approximately 220,000 clones, with around 84% occurring only once. The sample taken for sequencing was peripheral blood. These receptors were taken from a woman aged 55-70 years who had recovered from COVID-19.

The chain uses TRBV2 and TRBJ1-2; perhaps TRBD1 as D (5 bases). Germline V gene lookup returns CDR1 SNHLY and CDR2 FYNNEI. CDR3 length equals 14 residues. The ends were cut back, 3 bases at V and 4 bases at J, with 12 bases in the middle. The CDR3, as DNA: TGTGCCAGCAGTGATGGGGGGTCGGGCTATGGCTACACCTTC. Protein: CASSDGGSGYGYTF.

The gene calls are TRBV4-1 and TRBJ2-2, with 7 bases that match TRBD2. V lost 3 bases to trimming and J lost 6 bases; unmatched junction nucleotides: 4. Germline loops: CDR1 MGHRA, CDR2 YSYEKL. This CDR3 is 14 amino acids long. The DNA of the CDR3 is TGCGCCAGCAGCCAGCTGGGAGGGCCCGGGGAGCTGTTTTTT. It yields the protein CASSQLGGPGELFF.

V is TRBV7-2 and J is TRBJ1-1, with D tentatively TRBD1 (6 bases). Germline CDR1 and CDR2: SGHTA and FQGNSA. The CDR3 loop spans 14 amino acids. Deletions cut 0 bases from V and 3 bases from J, with 8 bases between. The CDR3 coding sequence is TGTGCCAGCAGCTTAGCGCAGGGGTACACTGAAGCTTTCTTT. This encodes CASSLAQGYTEAFF.

The J gene is TRBJ2-3, the V gene TRBV5-1; D perhaps matches TRBD2 (7 bases). The V end lost 2 bases, the J end lost 5 bases, and 15 bases lay between the germline ends. The V gene's germline CDR1 is SGHRS and CDR2 YFSETQ. The CDR3 runs to 15 residues. The CDR3 region is CASSFGGAPGDTQYF. CDR3 in DNA: TGCGCCAGCAGCTTTGGGGGGGCCCCAGGAGATACGCAGTATTTT.

The chain carries TRBV5-1 and TRBJ1-2; 8 bases are a match to TRBD1. The germline V gene has CDR1 SGHRS and CDR2 YFSETQ. After removal of 2 bases from V and 6 bases from J, the junction contained 3 bases not matched to a gene. The CDR3 is 13 residues long. CDR3 nucleotide sequence: TGCGCCAGCAGCTTAAACAGGGGGAATGGCTACACCTTC. Translation: CASSLNRGNGYTF.

The V and J genes are TRBV7-6 and TRBJ2-1; the D gene is possibly TRBD2 (7 bases). The germline V gene has CDR1 SGHVS and CDR2 FNYEAQ. This CDR3 is 15 amino acids long. V was clipped by 3 bases and J by 2 bases, with 11 bases between them. The CDR3 DNA is TGTGCCAGCAGCTTTGGGGGGGGCCCCTACAATGAGCAGTTCTTC. Its translation is CASSFGGGPYNEQFF.

V and J are TRBV4-2 and TRBJ1-4; perhaps TRBD1 as D (5 bases). Germline V lookup: CDR1 LGHNA, CDR2 YNFKEQ. The ends were cut back, 1 base at V and 3 bases at J, with 12 bases in the middle. This CDR3 has 16 amino acids. Here the CDR3 reads CASSQVGGRANEKLFF. The CDR3 DNA is TGTGCCAGCAGCCAAGTCGGTGGCAGGGCTAATGAAAAACTGTTTTTT.

CDR3 nucleotides: TGTGCCATCAGGCCGGGACAGAACCAAGAGACCCAGTACTTC. This gives the protein CAIRPGQNQETQYF. This chain links TRBV10-3 with TRBJ2-5, with 7 bases matching TRBD1. Germline-derived CDR1 and CDR2 are ENHRY and SYGVKD. The trim removed 6 bases at V and 0 bases at J, leaving 4 bases unmatched. CDR3 size: 14 residues.

J is TRBJ1-1 and V is TRBV5-1; TRBD1 might be the D (5 bases). Trimming took 0 bases from V and 3 from J, leaving 12 bases between them. The CDR3 length is 15 residues. CDR1 and CDR2 from the germline V gene are SGHRS and YFSETQ. The CDR3 here is CASSLGGDRDTEAFF. The CDR3 coding sequence is TGCGCCAGCAGCTTGGGCGGGGACCGGGACACTGAAGCTTTCTTT.

On this clone itself: The sample contains more than one DNA sequence encoding this CDR3. The genes are TRBV5-1 and TRBJ1-6; 9 nucleotides align to TRBD1. This CDR3 region has 14 residues. Germline CDR1 reads SGHRS; CDR2 reads YFSETQ. The trim removed 4 bases at V and 6 bases at J, leaving 2 bases unmatched. CDR3 residues: CASSRGQGNSPLHF. The CDR3, as DNA: TGCGCCAGCAGCAGGGGACAGGGTAATTCACCCCTCCACTTT.

This clone was seen only once. The chain is built from TRBV30 and TRBJ2-5, with D perhaps TRBD2 (6 bases). The CDR3 sequence is 14 residues long. With 3 bases removed from V and 4 bases from J, the gap between germline ends came to 15 bases. CDR1 and CDR2 from the germline V gene are GTSNPN and SVGIG (reference sequence). CDR3 DNA: TGTGCCTGGAGCAGACGGGACTGGCGAGAGACCCAGTACTTC. This codes for CAWSRRDWRETQYF.

This clone has more than one count but fewer than ten. At one end the junction does not follow the germline gene, possibly because of a read error. The V and J genes are TRBV7-9 and TRBJ1-6; a weak D match, TRBD1 (5 bases). From germline, CDR1 is SEHNR and CDR2 FQNEAQ (reference sequence). This CDR3 has 15 amino acids. The CDR3 sequence: CASSTRDSFNSPLHF. CDR3 DNA sequence: TGTGCCAGCAGCACGCGGGACTCCTTTAATTCACCCCTCCACTTT.

For the CDR3, the DNA is TGTGCTAGTGGTTTGCCCCTCCTACTGGCGGCCGGTGGCTACACCTTC. Its protein product is CASGLPLLLAAGGYTF. The chain has TRBV12-5 and TRBJ1-2; D remains unclear. This CDR3 comprises 16 residues. Germline loops: CDR1 LGHNT, CDR2 FRNRAP. Between the trimmed V and J ends, which lost 2 bases and 7 bases, there was a span of 20 bases.

This clone was seen a single time. The chain couples TRBV5-1 to TRBJ1-2; 10 positions match TRBD1. This CDR3 is built from 14 residues. V lost 2 bases and J lost 8; bases outside the gene matches: 6. The germline gives CDR1 SGHRS, CDR2 YFSETQ. The CDR3 sequence: CASSFSGTGVGYTF. CDR3 nucleotides: TGCGCCAGCAGCTTCTCCGGGACAGGGGTCGGCTACACCTTC.

The rearrangement uses TRBV30 and TRBJ2-7, with 7 nucleotides matching TRBD1. The CDR3 length is 14 residues. The germline V gene encodes CDR1 GTSNPN and CDR2 SVGIG (reference sequence). With 1 base clipped from V and 6 bases from J, the junction kept 9 bases outside the gene matches. CDR3: CAWSAGTVNSEQYF. CDR3 DNA: TGTGCCTGGAGTGCCGGGACAGTGAACAGCGAGCAGTACTTC.

The rearrangement uses TRBV6-6 and TRBJ2-7; TRBD1 might be the D (7 bases). Trimming removed 5 bases from V and 2 bases from J, with 13 bases in between. The CDR3 loop spans 14 amino acids. Germline V gives CDR1 MNHNY, CDR2 SVGAGI (reference sequence). The CDR3 DNA sequence: TGTGCCAGCAGTCACAGGGGACTGACCTACGAGCAGTACTTC. Its translation is CASSHRGLTYEQYF.

The chain links TRBV19 to TRBJ2-7; D is possibly TRBD2 (6 bases). The germline CDR1 and CDR2 sequences are LNHDA and SQIVND (reference sequence). Trimming took off 10 bases at V and 3 bases at J, with 19 bases between the two ends. The CDR3 loop spans 14 amino acids. Written as DNA, the CDR3 is TGTGCCACGACAAAAAAGGAGGGCCACTACGAGCAGTACTTC. Translated, it gives CATTKKEGHYEQYF.

The V and J genes are TRBV19 and TRBJ2-2; D possibly corresponds to TRBD2 (6 bases). Germline V gene data show CDR1 as LNHDA and CDR2 as SQIVND (reference sequence). V was pared by 4 bases and J by 2 bases, with 11 bases between. The CDR3 has 15 residues. The CDR3 DNA follows: TGTGCCAGTAGTACCGGGACTGTCAACACCGGGGAGCTGTTTTTT. Translation gives CASSTGTVNTGELFF.

The rearrangement links TRBV5-4 to TRBJ2-5; 8 bases line up with TRBD2. V trimming: 4 bases; J trimming: 4 bases; junction bases outside the gene matches: 9. Germline CDR1 is SGHNT and CDR2 is YYREEE (reference sequence). This CDR3 comprises 15 residues. CDR3 loop: CASSAELAARETQYF. The CDR3 DNA reads as TGTGCCAGCAGCGCTGAACTAGCGGCCCGAGAGACCCAGTACTTC.

About this clone: In the same sample, other DNA sequences code for this CDR3. The chain carries TRBV15 and TRBJ1-1, with unresolved D. V gave up 0 bases and J gave up 5 bases, with 4 bases separating them. The CDR3 sequence is 12 residues long. CDR1 and CDR2 from the germline V gene are LNHNV and YYDKDF (reference sequence). Written as DNA, the CDR3 is TGTGCCACCAGCAGAGATCAGACTGAAGCTTTCTTT. This gives the protein CATSRDQTEAFF.

The chain combines TRBV14 with TRBJ2-5; TRBD2 agrees at 12 bases. J lost 2 bases, V lost 6 bases, and 10 bases had no gene match. CDR1 SGHDN and CDR2 FVKESK come from the germline V gene. CDR3 length: 17 amino acids. This CDR3 is CASSPSRTSGVQETQYF. The CDR3 DNA is TGTGCCAGCAGTCCCTCAAGGACTAGCGGGGTACAAGAGACCCAGTACTTC.

The chain couples TRBV7-6 to TRBJ2-1; D uncertain. CDR1 is SGHVS and CDR2 is FNYEAQ in the germline V gene. The CDR3 contains 15 residues. V lost 1 base to trimming and J lost 0 bases, with 7 bases between them. DNA of the CDR3: TGTGCCAGCAGCTTAGACTCCCGCTCCTACAATGAGCAGTTCTTC. It translates to CASSLDSRSYNEQFF.

The table lists this clone with a few counts. The V gene is TRBV7-2, the J gene TRBJ2-3; 8 bases align to TRBD2. This CDR3 is built from 15 residues. CDR1 is SGHTA, CDR2 FQGNSA, per germline. The ends lost 1 base at V and 12 bases at J; junction bases unmatched: 12. The CDR3 sequence: CASSLVAAGGHFQYF. CDR3 DNA sequence: TGTGCCAGCAGCTTAGTGGCCGCGGGGGGTCATTTCCAGTATTTT.

The chain recombines TRBV6-7 with TRBJ1-5; D might be TRBD1 (5 bases). TRBV6-7 is an open reading frame, and its role is uncertain. CDR3 size: 14 residues. Trimming took off 7 bases at V and 0 bases at J, with 10 bases between the two ends. The CDR3 sequence: CASTGPYSNQPQHF. The CDR3 nucleotides read TGTGCCAGCACAGGGCCGTATAGCAATCAGCCCCAGCATTTT.

This chain links TRBV5-1 with TRBJ2-3; D is unresolved. Germline assignment: CDR1 SGHRS and CDR2 YFSETQ. The V end was cut by 4 bases, the J end by 8 bases, with 8 bases between. This CDR3 spans 11 amino acids. The CDR3 region has the DNA TGCGCCAGCAGCGGGCTAACTACGCAGTATTTT. It codes for CASSGLTTQYF.

The chain links TRBV27 to TRBJ1-1; TRBD1 is a possible D gene (6 bases). This CDR3 is built from 13 residues. Germline CDR1 MNHEY, CDR2 SMNVEV (reference sequence). V lost 3 bases and J lost 4, with 9 bases in between. The CDR3 DNA sequence: TGTGCCAGCAGTTTTTCAGGGGTCACTGAAGCTTTCTTT. Protein product: CASSFSGVTEAFF.

CDR3 in amino acids: CASSQGTGDIEAFF. The CDR3 DNA reads as TGTGCCAGCAGCCAGGGGACAGGGGACATTGAAGCTTTCTTT. This sequence joins TRBV3-1 (or the pseudogene TRBV3-2) and TRBJ1-1, with 10 bases lining up with TRBD1. The CDR3 sequence is 14 residues long. With V trimmed by 3 bases and J by 7 bases, 5 bases remained unmatched. Germline V gene lookup returns CDR1 LGHDT and CDR2 YNNKEL (reference sequence).

The chain combines TRBV27 with TRBJ1-2, with 8 nucleotides matching TRBD1. V was clipped by 3 bases and J by 4 bases; unmatched bases: 4. The CDR3 is 14 amino acids. Germline V gene data show CDR1 as MNHEY and CDR2 as SMNVEV (reference sequence). CDR3 residues: CASSLDRVGYGYTF. CDR3 sequence (DNA): TGTGCCAGCAGTTTGGACAGGGTTGGCTATGGCTACACCTTC.

Written as DNA, the CDR3 is TGTGCCAGCAGCGGACAGGATAACTATGGCTACACCTTC. The encoded protein is CASSGQDNYGYTF. The rearrangement links TRBV9 to TRBJ1-2; the D gene is possibly TRBD1 (6 bases). Germline CDR1 is SGDLS and CDR2 is YYNGEE. The CDR3 is made up of 13 amino acids. The ends were cut back, 3 bases at V and 1 base at J, with 7 bases in the middle.

The chain is built from TRBV18 and TRBJ1-5; possible D gene TRBD1, 6 bases. Trimming removed 3 bases at V and 4 bases at J, with 16 bases between. The germline gives CDR1 KGHSH, CDR2 LQKENI. CDR3 length equals 16 residues. The CDR3 DNA reads as TGTGCCAGCTCACCGCAGGCCGGGACATCAAATCAGCCCCAGCATTTT. It specifies CASSPQAGTSNQPQHF.